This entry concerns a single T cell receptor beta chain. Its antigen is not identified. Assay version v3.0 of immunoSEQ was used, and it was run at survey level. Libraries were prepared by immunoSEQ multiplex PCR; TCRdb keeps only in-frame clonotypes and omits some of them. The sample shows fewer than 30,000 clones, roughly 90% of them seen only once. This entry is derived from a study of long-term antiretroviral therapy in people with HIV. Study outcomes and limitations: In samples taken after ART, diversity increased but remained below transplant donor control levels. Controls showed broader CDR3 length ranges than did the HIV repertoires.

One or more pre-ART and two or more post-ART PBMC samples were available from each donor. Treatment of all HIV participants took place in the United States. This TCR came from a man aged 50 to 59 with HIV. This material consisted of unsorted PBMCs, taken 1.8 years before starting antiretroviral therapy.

CDR3 in DNA: TGCGCCAGCAGCCAAGAAACCCCAGCGCGGGGGGAAAAAGAGACCCAGTACTTC. Its protein is CASSQETPARGEKETQYF. The chain carries TRBV4-1 and TRBJ2-5; TRBD2 agrees at 8 bases. Trimming at V came to 0 bases and at J to 3 bases, leaving 12 bases not matched to a gene. The CDR3 consists of 18 residues. Germline CDR1 is MGHRA and CDR2 is YSYEKL.